The rows below give T cell receptor beta chains drawn from one sample of a study of OX40 agonist ivuxolimab in advanced cancers. Data came from immunoSEQ multiplex PCR; TCRdb stores just in-frame clones and leaves some out. The sample holds approximately 76,000 clones, approximately 93% seen once. The source was CD4+ or CD8+ T cells sorted from blood, collected in a trial of the OX40 agonist ivuxolimab. These receptors all come from an adult with an advanced solid tumor such as melanoma, head and neck, liver or kidney cancer. Each CDR3 is given with its conserved first and last residue. D genes are given only for firm matches. Clone size is stated in some rows and not others, as once, few, many or a class when expanded.

v_gene	abundance	d_gene	j_gene	CDR3aa	CDR3nt
TRBV4-1	.	TRBD1	TRBJ1-1	CASSQWTGGANTEAFF	TGCGCCAGCAGCCAATGGACAGGGGGCGCGAACACTGAAGCTTTCTTT
TRBV27	.	TRBD1	TRBJ1-2	CASSIYQGADGYTF	TGTGCCAGCAGTATCTATCAGGGGGCTGATGGCTACACCTTC
TRBV5-6	.	.	TRBJ2-7	CASSSDHFYYEQYF	TGTGCCAGCAGCTCGGACCATTTCTACTACGAGCAGTACTTC
TRBV23-1	.	TRBD1	TRBJ2-3	CASSDQGAPAPSTDTQYF	TGCGCCAGCAGTGACCAGGGGGCGCCTGCCCCTAGCACAGATACGCAGTATTTT
TRBV6-5	once	TRBD1	TRBJ1-1	CASSYTGGNTEAFF	TGTGCCAGCAGTTACACAGGGGGAAACACTGAAGCTTTCTTT
TRBV6-4	.	.	TRBJ2-7	CASSEDPAYEQYF	TGTGCCAGCAGTGAGGACCCTGCCTACGAGCAGTACTTC
TRBV6-5	.	.	TRBJ2-1	CASSYLTEGEQFF	TGTGCCAGCAGTTACTTAACAGAGGGTGAGCAGTTCTTC
TRBV19	.	TRBD1	TRBJ2-2	CASTPGQGSTGELFF	TGTGCCAGTACCCCGGGACAGGGGAGTACCGGGGAGCTGTTTTTT
TRBV7-8	.	.	TRBJ2-1	CASTIEGPYNEQFF	TGTGCCAGCACCATAGAGGGGCCCTACAATGAGCAGTTCTTC
TRBV21-1	.	.	TRBJ2-5	CASSHNLIRTSGRAPFMETQYF	TGTGCCAGCAGCCACAATCTTATTCGGACTAGCGGGAGGGCCCCTTTCATGGAGACCCAGTACTTC
TRBV9	.	.	TRBJ2-2	CASSVGGGVATGELFF	TGTGCCAGCAGCGTAGGTGGTGGTGTGGCCACCGGGGAGCTGTTTTTT
TRBV7-9	.	TRBD2	TRBJ2-3	CASSLARRLAGDTQYF	TGTGCCAGCAGCTTAGCGCGGCGACTAGCGGGAGATACGCAGTATTTT
TRBV2	.	TRBD1	TRBJ2-5	CASKAGGYRGRETQYF	TGTGCCAGCAAAGCCGGGGGGTACAGGGGGCGGGAGACCCAGTACTTC
TRBV5-5	.	TRBD1	TRBJ1-5	CASSFWPDRGDDQPQHF	TGTGCCAGCAGCTTCTGGCCCGACAGGGGAGACGATCAGCCCCAGCATTTT
TRBV6-6	.	.	TRBJ1-5	CATTGGVSNQPQHF	TGTGCCACTACTGGGGGAGTGAGCAATCAGCCCCAGCATTTT
TRBV10-3	.	.	TRBJ2-1	CAISFSGDTNEQFF	TGTGCCATCAGTTTCTCGGGGGATACAAATGAGCAGTTCTTC
TRBV27	.	TRBD2	TRBJ2-3	CASSLGTSGRDTQYF	TGTGCCAGCAGTTTAGGGACTAGCGGGAGGGATACGCAGTATTTT
TRBV11-2	.	TRBD2	TRBJ2-7	CASSLMASGSFYEQYF	TGTGCCAGCAGCTTGATGGCTAGCGGGAGTTTCTACGAGCAGTACTTC
TRBV9	once	TRBD2	TRBJ2-5	CASSVGRLAGKETQYF	TGTGCCAGCAGCGTAGGCAGACTAGCGGGAAAAGAGACCCAGTACTTC
TRBV7-9	.	TRBD2	TRBJ2-1	CASISKAGPYNEQFF	TGTGCCAGCATCTCAAAAGCGGGGCCCTACAATGAGCAGTTCTTC
TRBV2	few	.	TRBJ1-1	CASSGGLNTEAFF	TGTGCCAGCAGTGGGGGTTTGAACACTGAAGCTTTCTTT
TRBV12-2	once	.	TRBJ1-6	CASRYRVGGNSPLHF	TGTGCAAGTCGCTACAGGGTAGGAGGTAATTCACCCCTCCACTTT
TRBV10-3	.	.	TRBJ1-6	CAISESSVSYNSPLHF	TGTGCCATCAGTGAGTCGAGCGTCTCCTATAATTCACCCCTCCACTTT
TRBV5-4	.	TRBD2	TRBJ2-7	CASSLGLAGGSIYEQYF	TGTGCCAGCAGCTTGGGACTAGCGGGAGGCTCCATCTACGAGCAGTACTTC
TRBV27	.	.	TRBJ2-7	CASRLQGHRLYEQYF	TGTGCCAGCAGATTACAGGGTCACCGTCTTTACGAGCAGTACTTC
TRBV6-1	.	.	TRBJ1-5	CASSESVISNQPQHF	TGTGCCAGCAGTGAATCCGTTATTAGCAATCAGCCCCAGCATTTT